This TCR beta chain emerged from a study of blood T cell repertoires in COVID-19. Study context: Collection of acute and convalescent COVID-19 samples took place in the United States, Italy and Spain. T cells, B-cell-depleted T cells, or PBMCs supplied cDNA or gDNA.

Repertoires were generated with immunoSEQ multiplex PCR, while TCRdb's copy carries only in-frame clones and drops some. The table lists some 150,000 clones, 88% of them singletons. In terms of age and location, participants ranged from roughly 18 to 95 years and lived in under 30 US areas. Clinical history reported by participants formed the basis on which cohorts were assigned. The sequenced material came from PBMCs or T cells enriched from blood (not recorded which). The receptor's source is a woman between 25 and 40 years old with acute COVID-19.

The CDR3 spells CASSKLPRRGAGDEKLFF. In DNA, the CDR3 is TGTGCCAGTAGTAAGCTGCCAAGACGCGGGGCTGGTGATGAAAAACTGTTTTTT. V usage is TRBV19 and J usage is TRBJ1-4; D possibly corresponds to TRBD1 (5 bases). The CDR3 runs 18 residues. Deletions cut 4 bases from V and 6 bases from J, with 24 bases between. The germline V gene encodes CDR1 LNHDA and CDR2 SQIVND (reference sequence).